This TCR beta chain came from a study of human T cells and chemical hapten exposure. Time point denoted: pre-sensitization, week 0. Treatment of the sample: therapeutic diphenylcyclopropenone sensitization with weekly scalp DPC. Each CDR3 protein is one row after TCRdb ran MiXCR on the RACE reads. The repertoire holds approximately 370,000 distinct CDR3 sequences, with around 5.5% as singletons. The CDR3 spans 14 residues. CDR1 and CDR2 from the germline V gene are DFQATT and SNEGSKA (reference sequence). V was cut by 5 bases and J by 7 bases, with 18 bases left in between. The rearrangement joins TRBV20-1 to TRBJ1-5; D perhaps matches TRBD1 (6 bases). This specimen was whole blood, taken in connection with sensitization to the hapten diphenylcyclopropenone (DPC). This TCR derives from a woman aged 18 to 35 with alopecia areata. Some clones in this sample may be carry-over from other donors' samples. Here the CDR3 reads CSAFPQGLGQPQHF. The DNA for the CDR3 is TGCAGTGCTTTCCCACAGGGACTCGGCCAGCCCCAGCATTTT.